What follows is one T cell receptor (beta chain) and its context. The antigen it binds to is not known. No base qualities exist here, and no much larger clone lies one base off it. The germline V gene sets CDR1 to LGHNT and CDR2 to FRNRAP. V lost 4 bases and J lost 3 bases, and the count of bases not matched to a germline gene is 1. The CDR3, cysteine through phenylalanine, is 14 amino acids long. CDR3 DNA only is kept here, 42 bases in frame from base 1. The immunoSEQ hsTCRB v3.0 assay was used at survey level resolution for TRB variable region sequencing. TRB sequencing targeted a depth of about 35,000-55,000 T-cell genomes per sample. TRB libraries were pooled and sequenced on an Illumina MiSeq using a v3 150-cycle kit. The authors' pipeline ran thus. Repertoire analysis ran in R within a reproducible Nextflow workflow covering QC, data transformation and analysis. LymphoSeq2, an R package for exploring AIRR-Seq data, was used to implement custom analyses. Four samples yielding fewer than 5000 total TRB sequences were excluded, leaving about 190 analyzed HIV repertoires. Among the roughly 200 retained HIV repertoires, fewer than 65 were collected before ART initiation and approximately 130 after ART initiation. Repertoires were downsampled to 5000 TRB nucleotide sequences, and summary statistics were averaged over 100 downsampling iterations. The analysis kept only TRB sequences whose CDR3 regions were at least seven amino acids long. Diversity was assessed using a clonality score derived from Shannon entropy and using the Gini coefficient. In repertoire networks, the top 5000 CDR3 amino acid sequences were linked whenever an edit distance of one separated two sequences. For TRB CDR3 amino acid sequences, antigen specificity groups and MHC restriction were predicted with GLIPH2. CDR3 amino acid sequences were matched against VDJdb and McPAS-TCR to flag known CMV, EBV, HIV or tissue antigen associations. Pre-ART, post-ART and control groups were compared with Wilcoxon signed-rank tests and Holm-Bonferroni correction. The clones in this table, taken by TCRdb from immuneACCESS, are in-frame only. Not every clone is retained; where verified, under half of the shortfall comes from an unresolved V gene, and the cause of the rest is unknown. V and J calls and clone size are copied from that table; D and trimming were computed from the DNA. This sample has about 11,000 clones in its table, and about 86% of those were observed once. Of the sample, 20% is held by the ten largest clones.

To be included, a participant needed at least one PBMC sample from before ART initiation plus at least two post-ART samples. Every participant with HIV received treatment in the United States of America. Before DNA extraction, cryopreserved samples of roughly 0.9-11 million PBMC were thawed and washed. At the time of the earliest PBMC sample, participants with HIV were aged between about 23 and 55 years. PBMC samples were contributed by each participant from 1-4 timepoints before ART initiation and 2-8 timepoints after ART initiation, with a median of 7 samples. Serial HIV viral load, CD4+ T-cell count, ART history and demographic data were obtained for every participant. Genomic DNA was extracted from unsorted PBMC with a Qiagen kit on a QIAcube, with processing performed in batches of 12 samples. These data originate in a study of long-term antiretroviral therapy in people with HIV (dated by TCRdb to 2021 to 2024). For the study in its entirety: The earliest samples were collected about a decade before the 2015 WHO recommendation for immediate ART, when ART was typically delayed until CD4 counts fell. About 35% of the 30 participants with HIV were female. Whether ART initiation and durable HIV suppression were associated with changes in peripheral blood TRB repertoire composition and diversity was tested in a retrospective serial study. The cohort contributed 150 to 200 cryopreserved PBMC samples from fewer than 35 adults with confirmed HIV infection, collected serially over a mean of approximately 6 years (range 1-12). Test extractions of a monoclonal T-cell line alongside approximately 36 polyclonal samples showed no cross-contamination during QIAcube processing. General findings and caveats noted by the study authors: The samples span the years 2004 to 2017, and the ART regimens used at that time may not be as effective as current regimens. A significant increase in TRB diversity was found to be associated with ART initiation, although TRB diversity was observed to remain significantly below that of transplant donor controls even after long-term ART. HIV repertoires had narrower CDR3 length ranges than controls, and the network structure suggested an antigen-experienced repertoire that shifted only slightly toward naive after ART. Because pre-ART samples had limited cell numbers, profiling was done on unsorted PBMC rather than on sorted CD4+ and CD8+ T cells. Inferences about post-ART repertoire changes are limited because no data were available on ART adherence, viral resistance or therapy changes. Owing to limited PBMC availability, only the TCR beta chain was sequenced, without alpha chain pairing. Expanded TRB clones identified before ART initiation dominated the repertoire at all time points, although this dominance fluctuated and declined in many PLHIV after ART.

The source is a man aged 50 or older with HIV. Recombination linked TRBV12-5 to TRBJ1-1; 11 junctional bases match TRBD1. Sequencing used unsorted PBMCs, obtained less than 7.5 years after starting antiretroviral therapy. The CDR3 here reads CASGSGQGDTEAFF. Read as DNA, the sequence is TGTGCTAGTGGTTCGGGACAGGGGGACACTGAAGCTTTCTTT.